This TCR beta chain derives from a study of PD-L1 blockade in urothelial cancer. Study context: Analyses used blood from 3 weeks (second dose) and 6 weeks after treatment start. Blood samples had a median of approximately 150,000 T cells, tens of thousands of unique TCRs, and clonality roughly 0.08.

V was clipped by 2 bases and J by 4 bases; unmatched bases: 1. The CDR3 is 13 residues long. Germline values: CDR1 SGHAT, CDR2 FQNNGV. Time point given: peripheral blood 6 weeks after treatment start. There were between 1 and 8 samples from each patient, taken pretreatment and on-treatment. This clone appeared a few times. Its antigen remains unidentified. Produced via immunoSEQ multiplex PCR; TCRdb's table is partial and in-frame only. The sample carries roughly 120,000 clones, 75% to 95% recorded once. Overall study findings and caveats: Tumor-associated TCR clones expanded more in blood at 3 weeks in patients with durable benefit.

The sequences come from PBMCs, collected around atezolizumab (anti-PD-L1) treatment. The J gene is TRBJ2-7, the V gene TRBV11-2; 8 positions agree with TRBD1. The receptor's source is a man aged 55 to 70 with urothelial cancer. The CDR3 nucleotides read TGTGCCAGCAGCTTACGACAGGGGTACGAGCAGTACTTC. This gives the protein CASSLRQGYEQYF.